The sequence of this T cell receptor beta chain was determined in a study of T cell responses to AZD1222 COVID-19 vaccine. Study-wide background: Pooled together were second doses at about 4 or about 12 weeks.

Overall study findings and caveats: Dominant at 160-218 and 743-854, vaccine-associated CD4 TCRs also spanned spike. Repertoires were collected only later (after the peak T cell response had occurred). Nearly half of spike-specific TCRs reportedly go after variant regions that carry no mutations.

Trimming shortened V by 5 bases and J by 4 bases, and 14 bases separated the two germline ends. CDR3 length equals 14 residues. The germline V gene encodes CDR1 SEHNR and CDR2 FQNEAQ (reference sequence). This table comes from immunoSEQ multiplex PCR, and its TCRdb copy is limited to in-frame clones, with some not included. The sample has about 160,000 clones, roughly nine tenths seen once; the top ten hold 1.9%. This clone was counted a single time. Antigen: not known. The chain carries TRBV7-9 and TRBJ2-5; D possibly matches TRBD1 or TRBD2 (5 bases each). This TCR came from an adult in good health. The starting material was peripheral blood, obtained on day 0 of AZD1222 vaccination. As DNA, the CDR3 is TGTGCCAGCAGCGATACCGGGACGGTAGAGACCCAGTACTTC. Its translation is CASSDTGTVETQYF.